These 10 T cell receptor beta chains were all obtained from the same sample, sequenced in a study of beta chain features in type 1 diabetes. As every portion of the isolated RNA was reverse transcribed, the sequencing read expressed TCRB transcripts. Method: immunoSEQ multiplex PCR; TCRdb's copy keeps in-frame clones and lacks some. The data show hundreds of thousands of clones, 17% seen once. The sample was naive CD4+ T cells from blood. All receptors derive from a woman aged 18-35 years in good health.

The chain is built from TRBV2 and TRBJ1-3, with D possibly matching TRBD1 (5 bases). V dropped 6 bases and J dropped 2 bases, with 11 bases sitting between them. CDR3 length: 14 amino acids. Germline CDR1 SNHLY, CDR2 FYNNEI. The DNA for the CDR3 is TGTGCCAGCAGGCCGCAGGGAGCTGGAAACACCATATATTTT. This gives the protein CASRPQGAGNTIYF.

The chain uses TRBV27 and TRBJ1-4; D uncertain. Per germline, CDR1 MNHEY and CDR2 SMNVEV (reference sequence). The ends were cut back, 6 bases at V and 3 bases at J, with 11 bases in the middle. This CDR3 is built from 14 residues. CDR3 nucleotide sequence: TGTGCCAGCAGAAATTACTCGGCTAATGAAAAACTGTTTTTT. Amino acids: CASRNYSANEKLFF.

In this sample, this clone turned up a few times. The chain employs TRBV5-1 and TRBJ1-2; 7 bases are a match to TRBD1. Trimming removed 0 bases from V and 6 bases from J; junction bases left unmatched: 5. The CDR3 loop spans 14 amino acids. Germline CDR1 and CDR2: SGHRS and YFSETQ. CDR3 protein: CASSLAWDSNGYTF. CDR3 bases: TGCGCCAGCAGCTTGGCCTGGGACAGTAATGGCTACACCTTC.

The V and J genes are TRBV5-4 and TRBJ2-5; maybe TRBD1 (5 bases). The CDR3 consists of 13 residues. V was pared by 0 bases and J by 7 bases, with 10 bases between. The germline gives CDR1 SGHNT, CDR2 YYREEE (reference sequence). This chain's CDR3 is CASSLAEGATQYF. As DNA, the CDR3 is TGTGCCAGCAGCTTGGCTGAAGGGGCGACCCAGTACTTC.

In this sample, this clone turned up a few times. The chain employs TRBV11-3 and TRBJ1-1; weak D call: TRBD1 (5 bases). Per germline, CDR1 SGHNT and CDR2 YENEEA. Trimming shortened V by 0 bases and J by 3 bases, and 8 bases separated the two germline ends. This CDR3 spans 14 amino acids. The CDR3 nucleotides are TGTGCCAGCAGCTTAGACGACAGACACACTGAAGCTTTCTTT. Its translation: CASSLDDRHTEAFF.

The chain uses TRBV25-1 and TRBJ2-1; D ambiguous. Trimming removed 3 bases from V and 7 bases from J, with 7 bases in between. The germline V gene has CDR1 MGHDK and CDR2 SYGVNS. The CDR3 runs 12 residues. The CDR3 bases are TGTGCCAGCAGTGATCTACCTAATGAGCAGTTCTTC. It encodes CASSDLPNEQFF.

This clone was picked up a small number of times. The V and J genes are TRBV4-2 and TRBJ2-1; the match to TRBD2 covers 12 bases. Germline CDR1 is LGHNA and CDR2 is YNFKEQ. V was clipped by 1 base and J by 9 bases; unmatched bases: 10. CDR3 size: 17 residues. This CDR3 reads CASSQVGGLAGGPEQFF. CDR3 nucleotides: TGTGCCAGCAGCCAAGTCGGTGGGCTAGCGGGAGGGCCTGAGCAGTTCTTC.

The chain links TRBV7-2 to TRBJ1-5, with D tentatively TRBD1 (6 bases). Germline V CDR1 and CDR2: SGHTA, FQGNSA. V lost 0 bases, J lost 7 bases, and 13 bases lay in between. The CDR3 contains 15 residues. The CDR3 loop reads CASSLAGGRGQPQHF. CDR3 sequence (DNA): TGTGCCAGCAGCTTAGCGGGGGGGCGAGGGCAGCCCCAGCATTTT. The full variable domain, rest sourced from reference TRBV7-2 and TRBJ1-5, is GAGVSQSPSNKVTEKGKDVELRCDPISGHTALYWYRQSLGQGLEFLIYFQGNSAPDKSGLPSDRFSAERTGGSVSTLTIQRTQQEDSAVYLCASSLAGGRGQPQHFGDGTRLSIL.

A note on this clone: Within the sample, other DNA sequences also encode this same CDR3. The rearrangement joins TRBV20-1 to TRBJ2-7; D is ambiguous. Germline V lookup: CDR1 DFQATT, CDR2 SNEGSKA (reference sequence). The CDR3 is made up of 11 amino acids. Trimming took off 5 bases at V and 3 bases at J, with 8 bases between the two ends. The chain's CDR3 is CSAAQDYEQYF. CDR3 DNA: TGCAGTGCTGCGCAAGACTACGAGCAGTACTTC.

In this sample, this clone turned up a few times. CDR3 nucleotide sequence: TGTGCCAGCAGTTACTCGAAGGTGGCTTTAGGGTACGAGCAGTACTTC. Translated, it gives CASSYSKVALGYEQYF. The chain has TRBV6-5 and TRBJ2-7, with unresolved D. The germline V gene has CDR1 MNHEY and CDR2 SVGAGI. The CDR3 has 16 residues. Trimming shortened V by 0 bases and J by 4 bases, and 16 bases separated the two germline ends.